This TCR beta chain was sequenced in a study of cytomegalovirus exposure and HLA in healthy donors. Sequencing was performed with immunoSEQ multiplex PCR; in TCRdb, only in-frame clones are kept and a portion is missing. The data contain about 74,000 clones, 94% of them singletons. The clonotype comes from a woman aged 18-29 years in good health and CMV-seropositive. The material sequenced was PBMCs.

CDR3 loop: CASSPEVDDTQYF. The CDR3 DNA follows: TGTGCCAGCAGCCCCGAAGTAGATGATACGCAGTATTTT. The J gene is TRBJ2-3, the V gene TRBV11-2; D uncertain. There are 13 residues in the CDR3. Germline V gene data show CDR1 as SGHAT and CDR2 as FQNNGV. The ends were cut back, 5 bases at V and 6 bases at J, with 12 bases in the middle.